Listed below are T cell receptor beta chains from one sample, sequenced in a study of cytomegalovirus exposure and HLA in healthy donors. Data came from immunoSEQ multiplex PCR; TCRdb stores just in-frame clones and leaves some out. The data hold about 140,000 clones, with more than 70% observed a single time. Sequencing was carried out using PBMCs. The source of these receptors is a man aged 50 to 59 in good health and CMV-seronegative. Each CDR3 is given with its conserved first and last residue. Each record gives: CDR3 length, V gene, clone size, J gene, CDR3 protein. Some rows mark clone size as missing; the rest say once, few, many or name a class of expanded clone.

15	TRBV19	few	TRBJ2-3	CASRAPWRSTDTQYF
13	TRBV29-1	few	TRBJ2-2	CSVGGRGTGELFF
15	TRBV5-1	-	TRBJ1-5	CASSPGDRGGQPQHF
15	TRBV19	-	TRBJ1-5	CASSRDGRSNQPQHF
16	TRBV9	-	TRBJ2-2	CASSVGGRVGTGELFF
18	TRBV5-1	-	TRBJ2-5	CASSSSWTSGFYQETQYF
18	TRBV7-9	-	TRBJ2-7	CASSHQMGLAGVSYEQYF
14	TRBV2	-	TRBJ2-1	CASQTGDPYNEQFF
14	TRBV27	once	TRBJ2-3	CASSSRLAGDTQYF
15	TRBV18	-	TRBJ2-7	CASSPDERVTYEQYF
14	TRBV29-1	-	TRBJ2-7	CSVQPGQGSYEQYF
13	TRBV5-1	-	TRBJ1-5	CASSLAPNQPQHF
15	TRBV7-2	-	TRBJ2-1	CASSPAVTGYNEQFF
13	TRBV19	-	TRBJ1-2	CASSTDRSYGYTF
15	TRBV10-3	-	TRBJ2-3	CAISSGQGAADTQYF
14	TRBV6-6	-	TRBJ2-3	CASSLDSRTDTQYF
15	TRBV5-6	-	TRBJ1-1	CASSPDRGLYTEAFF
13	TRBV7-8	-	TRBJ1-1	CASSLQGRTEAFF
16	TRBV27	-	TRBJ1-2	CASSLSGGARTYGYTF
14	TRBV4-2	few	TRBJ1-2	CASSPGTAGYGYTF
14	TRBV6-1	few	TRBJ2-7	CASNGWLGGDEQYF
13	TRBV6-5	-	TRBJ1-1	CASSTEGGTEAFF
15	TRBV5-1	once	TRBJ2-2	CASSLGQGNTGELFF
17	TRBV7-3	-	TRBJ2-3	CASSPSAAGGATDTQYF
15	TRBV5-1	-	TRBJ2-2	CASSFAGLNTGELFF
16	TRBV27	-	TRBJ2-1	CASSFILRMGHNEQFF
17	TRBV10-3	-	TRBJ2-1	CAISETVGGSSYNEQFF
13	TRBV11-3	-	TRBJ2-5	CASSLVGSGTQYF
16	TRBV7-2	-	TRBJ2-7	CASSLGRTSGMYEQYF
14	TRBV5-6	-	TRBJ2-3	CASSLAPDLSTQYF
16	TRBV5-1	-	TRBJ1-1	CASSPGTVRMNTEAFF
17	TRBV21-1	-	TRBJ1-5	CASSKVWPRGHHQPQHF
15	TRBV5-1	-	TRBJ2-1	CASSLAGSITYEQFF
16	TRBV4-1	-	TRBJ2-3	CASSQDGPGSADTQYF
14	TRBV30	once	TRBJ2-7	CAWTPLVGGYEQYF
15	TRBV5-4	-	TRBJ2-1	CASSLPTSAPGEQFF